The 22 T cell receptor beta chains below all came from one sample that was sequenced in a study of blood T cells in healthy people across ages. The use of a sample-barcoded 5' primer and a J-beta primer mix characterized a second PCR of about 6 to 12 cycles. Each CDR3 protein is one row after TCRdb ran MiXCR on the 5' RACE reads. The data show around 1,600,000 distinct CDR3 sequences, approximately 43% seen once. Input material: blood. The receptors derive from a woman aged 18-29 years in good health.

The chain recombines TRBV5-1 with TRBJ2-5, with 7 positions matching TRBD1. Trimming removed 4 bases from V and 3 bases from J; junction bases left unmatched: 6. CDR3 length: 14 residues. CDR1 is SGHRS and CDR2 is YFSETQ in the germline V gene. In nucleotides, the CDR3 is TGCGCCAGCAGCCCCCTGACAGGGAAAGAGACCCAGTACTTC. Encoded protein: CASSPLTGKETQYF. The full variable domain, rest sourced from reference TRBV5-1 and TRBJ2-5, is KAGVTQTPRYLIKTRGQQVTLSCSPISGHRSVSWYQQTPGQGLQFLFEYFSETQRNKGNFPGRFSGRQFSNSRSEMNVSTLELGDSALYLCASSPLTGKETQYFGPGTRLLVL.

This clonotype was counted only a few times. V gene TRBV4-3 combines with J gene TRBJ2-1; 13 bases align to TRBD2. The CDR3 covers 16 residues. The germline V gene has CDR1 LGHNA and CDR2 YSLEER. Losses at the gene ends were 0 bases for V and 6 bases for J; bases not matched to a gene: 2. The CDR3 loop reads CASSQDRTSGSNEQFF. CDR3 in DNA: TGCGCCAGCAGCCAAGATCGGACTAGCGGGAGCAATGAGCAGTTCTTC.

This clonotype was found a few times. V usage is TRBV29-1 and J usage is TRBJ2-7; D not resolved. The CDR3 totals 13 residues. Per germline, CDR1 SQVTM and CDR2 ANQGSEA. The V gene lost 4 bases and the J gene lost 0 bases, with 10 bases spanning the gap. As DNA, the CDR3 is TGCAGCGTTGTCTTGCGGAGCTCCTACGAGCAGTACTTC. Protein: CSVVLRSSYEQYF.

In this sample, this clonotype turned up a few times. The rearrangement joins TRBV12-3 or TRBV12-4 to TRBJ2-1; D gene uncertain. Trimming pared 6 bases from V and 8 bases from J, leaving 8 bases between. This CDR3 has 11 residues. The CDR3: CASRRVDEQFF. CDR3 sequence (DNA): TGTGCCAGCAGACGCGTGGATGAGCAGTTCTTC.

This clonotype was seen only a few times. This rearrangement joins TRBV20-1 to TRBJ1-2; TRBD1 is a possible D gene (5 bases). Looked up from germline, CDR1 is DFQATT and CDR2 is SNEGSKA (reference sequence). Deletions cut 1 base from V and 8 bases from J, with 14 bases between. CDR3 size: 13 residues. CDR3 loop: CSARGGNRGGYTF. For the CDR3, the DNA is TGCAGTGCTAGAGGCGGGAATAGGGGAGGCTACACCTTC.

The chain has TRBV24-1 and TRBJ2-5, with D uncertain. Germline values: CDR1 KGHDR, CDR2 SFDVKD. V lost 4 bases and J 2 bases, leaving 7 bases between the germline ends. This CDR3 spans 13 amino acids. The CDR3 spells CATSDWEQETQYF. The CDR3 nucleotides read TGTGCCACCAGTGACTGGGAACAAGAGACCCAGTACTTC.

This clonotype was seen just once. The J gene is TRBJ1-1, the V gene TRBV12-3 or TRBV12-4, with 8 bases identical to TRBD1. The CDR3 totals 15 residues. V lost 2 bases and J lost 4; bases outside the gene matches: 6. The DNA of the CDR3 is TGTGCCAGCAGTTTACAGGTGACAGGGGTCACTGAAGCTTTCTTT. This encodes CASSLQVTGVTEAFF.

A few counts support this clonotype. The V call is TRBV4-3, the J call TRBJ2-7; TRBD1 matches at 7 bases. The CDR3 spans 14 residues. The germline CDR1 and CDR2 sequences are LGHNA and YSLEER. The V segment lost 2 bases and the J segment 3 bases; nucleotides outside the gene matches: 4. The CDR3 sequence is CASSQRTGFYEQYF. In DNA form, the CDR3 reads TGCGCCAGCAGCCAACGGACAGGCTTCTACGAGCAGTACTTC.

This clonotype was counted ten times or more. This chain uses TRBV6-2 or TRBV6-3 with TRBJ2-2; D remains unclear. From germline, CDR1 is MNHEY and CDR2 SVGEGT. The length of the CDR3 is 17 residues. V was trimmed by 5 bases and J by 4 bases, leaving 20 bases between them. The CDR3 DNA sequence: TGTGCCAGCAGTGGCCCGCCGAAAGCAAGCTTCACCGGGGAGCTGTTTTTT. Translating it yields CASSGPPKASFTGELFF.

The V and J genes are TRBV20-1 and TRBJ2-1; D is undetermined. The CDR3 loop spans 13 amino acids. V was trimmed by 0 bases and J by 7 bases, leaving 10 bases between them. The germline V gene has CDR1 DFQATT and CDR2 SNEGSKA (reference sequence). This chain's CDR3 is CSARDGLSNEQFF. CDR3 sequence (DNA): TGCAGTGCTAGAGATGGTCTTAGTAATGAGCAGTTCTTC.

This chain's CDR3 is CSVEDRSDTGELFF. The CDR3 DNA reads TGCAGCGTTGAAGATCGATCGGACACCGGGGAGCTGTTTTTT. V is TRBV29-1 and J is TRBJ2-2; D is undetermined. Germline V gives CDR1 SQVTM, CDR2 ANQGSEA. This CDR3 contains 14 residues. The germline V and J ends were trimmed by 0 bases and 3 bases, with 8 bases remaining between them.

This clonotype has just a few counts. The V and J genes are TRBV7-2 and TRBJ2-6; 7 nucleotides align to TRBD1. Germline CDR1 is SGHTA and CDR2 is FQGNSA. The CDR3 is 17 residues long. V was pared by 5 bases and J by 0 bases, with 7 bases of the junction left unmatched. CDR3 sequence: CASSTRTGRSGANVLTF. CDR3 DNA sequence: TGTGCCAGCAGCACCAGGACAGGACGCTCTGGGGCCAACGTCCTGACTTTC.

The V and J genes are TRBV4-1 and TRBJ2-1; 16 bases fit TRBD2. The ends lost 6 bases at V and 0 bases at J; junction bases unmatched: 5. The CDR3 is made up of 18 amino acids. CDR1 is MGHRA and CDR2 is YSYEKL in the germline V gene. The CDR3 reads CASRPGLAGGLSYNEQFF. The CDR3 bases are TGCGCCAGCAGGCCGGGACTAGCGGGGGGGCTCTCCTACAATGAGCAGTTCTTC.

The chain is built from TRBV5-1 and TRBJ2-5, with a tentative D call TRBD2 (6 bases). The CDR3 consists of 14 residues. V was trimmed by 6 bases and J by 11 bases, leaving 23 bases between them. Per the germline V gene, CDR1 is SGHRS and CDR2 is YFSETQ. For the CDR3, the DNA is TGCGCCAGCATACCGGGAGACGGTTACAATGAGCAGTACTTC. This encodes CASIPGDGYNEQYF.

This rearrangement joins TRBV5-1 to TRBJ2-1; 7 bases fit TRBD2. The CDR3 contains 15 residues. V was clipped by 2 bases and J by 8 bases; unmatched bases: 10. The germline gives CDR1 SGHRS, CDR2 YFSETQ. CDR3 residues: CASSFMTSFRDEQFF. For the CDR3, the DNA is TGCGCCAGCAGCTTTATGACTAGCTTCCGGGATGAGCAGTTCTTC.

The chain uses TRBV12-3 or TRBV12-4 and TRBJ1-2; D may be TRBD1 (5 bases). V gave up 6 bases and J gave up 10 bases, with 18 bases separating them. The length of the CDR3 is 13 residues. The CDR3 reads CASSRDGLSDYTF. The CDR3 DNA follows: TGTGCCAGCAGCCGGGACGGACTATCGGACTACACCTTC.

This clonotype came up many times. The chain has TRBV6-2 or TRBV6-3 and TRBJ1-1; 8 bases map to TRBD1. CDR1 and CDR2 from the germline V gene are MNHEY and SVGEGT. The CDR3 extends over 15 amino acids. J was trimmed by 0 bases and V by 5 bases; bases with no gene match: 5. CDR3: CASSRQGRMNTEAFF. The CDR3 DNA reads TGTGCCAGCAGTCGACAGGGGCGCATGAACACTGAAGCTTTCTTT.

This clonotype was detected only a few times. The chain is built from TRBV7-8 and TRBJ2-3; 12 bases line up with TRBD2. V lost 1 base to trimming and J lost 6 bases; unmatched junction nucleotides: 8. The CDR3 length is 17 residues. Germline values: CDR1 SGHVS, CDR2 FQNEAQ. CDR3 coding DNA: TGTGCCAGCAGCTTAGTTACTAGCGGGAGGAAAGCTGATACGCAGTATTTT. It translates to CASSLVTSGRKADTQYF.

A remark on this clonotype: At one end, the junction sequence differs from germline, possibly due to a read error. The chain uses TRBV4-3 and TRBJ2-3; TRBD2 aligns across 11 bases. The CDR3 has 14 residues. Per germline, CDR1 LGHNA and CDR2 YSLEER. The CDR3 DNA follows: TGCTCCAGCAGCCATAGCGGGAGGGGTGATACGCAGTATTTT. Its protein is CSSSHSGRGDTQYF.

The CDR3 is CAWSPGQNTDTQYF. CDR3 sequence (DNA): TGTGCCTGGAGCCCCGGACAGAACACAGATACGCAGTATTTT. This chain links TRBV30 with TRBJ2-3; tentative D call: TRBD1 (6 bases). V lost 3 bases, J lost 2 bases, and 12 bases lay in between. CDR3 size: 14 residues. Germline V gives CDR1 GTSNPN, CDR2 SVGIG (reference sequence).

There are a few counts of this clonotype. The chain employs TRBV12-3 or TRBV12-4 and TRBJ1-2, with a weak D call TRBD1 (5 bases). This CDR3 comprises 18 residues. Trimming removed 3 bases from V and 0 bases from J, with 20 bases in between. CDR3 sequence: CASSFEAGRGYPNYGYTF. CDR3 DNA sequence: TGTGCCAGCAGTTTTGAGGCTGGTAGGGGCTACCCTAACTATGGCTACACCTTC.

This chain connects TRBV20-1 to TRBJ2-7; D gene uncertain. V lost 3 bases and J lost 2, with 14 bases in between. Germline CDR1 DFQATT, CDR2 SNEGSKA (reference sequence). CDR3 size: 14 residues. The CDR3 loop reads CSARAMNSPYEQYF. The CDR3 nucleotides read TGCAGTGCTAGGGCCATGAATTCACCCTACGAGCAGTACTTC.